The rows below give T cell receptor beta chains drawn from one sample of a study of T cell responses to AZD1222 COVID-19 vaccine. Sequenced by immunoSEQ multiplex PCR; TCRdb stores in-frame clones only, minus some. The table records 100,000 to 150,000 clones, more than 70% of them present only once. This sample comprised peripheral blood, obtained on day 0 of AZD1222 vaccination. These receptor sequences come from an adult in good health. CDR3s include the opening cysteine and the closing phenylalanine or tryptophan. The D gene is left open where the match is weak. Only some rows state a clone size, as once, few, many or a class for expanded clones.

NA,NA,TRBV6-2/TRBV6-3,TRBJ1-5,TGTGCCAGCAGCTCCGAGGCGGGGGGGCGTCAGCCCCAGCATTTT,CASSSEAGGRQPQHF
NA,NA,TRBV11-2,TRBJ2-7,TGTGCCAGCAGCTTAGTCGGGCGAGAGCAGTACTTC,CASSLVGREQYF
NA,NA,TRBV5-4,TRBJ1-1,TGTGCCAGCACCCCCTGGGGGGCGAACACTGAAGCTTTCTTT,CASTPWGANTEAFF
TRBD2,NA,TRBV18,TRBJ2-1,TGTGCCAGCTCACCCGGACTAGCGGCCTACAATGAGCAGTTCTTC,CASSPGLAAYNEQFF
NA,NA,TRBV19,TRBJ1-5,TGTGCCAGTAGTATCGGGGGATTGGAGCCCCAGCATTTT,CASSIGGLEPQHF
TRBD1,NA,TRBV2,TRBJ1-1,TGTGCCAGCTGCCGAGGAGCTTGGACAGGGGCCACTGAAGCTTTCTTT,CASCRGAWTGATEAFF
TRBD2,NA,TRBV3-1/TRBV3-2,TRBJ2-7,TGTGCCAGCAGCCATGATGGGGGGGCCTACGAGCAGTACTTC,CASSHDGGAYEQYF
NA,NA,TRBV30,TRBJ1-6,TGTGCCTGGAGCCTTGGCACGTCACCCCTCCACTTT,CAWSLGTSPLHF
TRBD1,NA,TRBV10-3,TRBJ2-5,TGTGCCATCAGACGGGACAGCCAAGAGACCCAGTACTTC,CAIRRDSQETQYF
TRBD1,NA,TRBV5-6,TRBJ1-2,TGTGCCAGCAGCCTTGGTGGTCCAGGGGGAGGCTACACCTTC,CASSLGGPGGGYTF
NA,NA,TRBV28,TRBJ1-6,TGTGCCAGCAGATTCCAGGGAATCGGCTCACCCCTCCACTTT,CASRFQGIGSPLHF
NA,NA,TRBV19,TRBJ1-1,TGTGCCAGTAGTACCGGCTGGGGGGGGAACACTGAAGCTTTCTTT,CASSTGWGGNTEAFF
NA,NA,TRBV7-2,TRBJ2-2,TGTGCCAGCAGCTTTACTGGGGGGCTGACCGGGGAGCTGTTTTTT,CASSFTGGLTGELFF
NA,NA,TRBV19,TRBJ1-6,TGTGCCAGTAGGATCAATAATTCACCCCTCCACTTT,CASRINNSPLHF
NA,NA,TRBV7-3,TRBJ2-3,TGTGCCAGCAGCTTAATTCCAGGGGGGACCACAGATACGCAGTATTTT,CASSLIPGGTTDTQYF
NA,NA,TRBV10-3,TRBJ2-4,TGTGCCATCAGTGAAGAGTATTCTGGCAAAAACATTCAGTACTTC,CAISEEYSGKNIQYF
NA,NA,TRBV19,TRBJ2-3,TGTGCCAGTAGTATTAAGGGTATCAGCACAGATACGCAGTATTTT,CASSIKGISTDTQYF
TRBD2,NA,TRBV4-2,TRBJ2-1,TGTGCCAGCAGCCAAGCCGCGGGACTAGCGGGAGCCGGGGAGCAGTTCTTC,CASSQAAGLAGAGEQFF
NA,NA,TRBV27,TRBJ2-7,TGTGCCAGCAGTTTGAGCAGGGGTGCCTACGAGCAGTACTTC,CASSLSRGAYEQYF
NA,NA,TRBV28,TRBJ1-1,TGTGCCAGCAGTTTAAGGTCCACTTCGAACACTGAAGCTTTCTTT,CASSLRSTSNTEAFF
TRBD2,NA,TRBV7-9,TRBJ2-1,TGTGCCAGCAGGCTAGCGGGAGGGACCTACAATGAGCAGTTCTTC,CASRLAGGTYNEQFF
NA,NA,TRBV10-3,TRBJ1-1,TGTGCCATCAGTGAGTCGGGTGGACAGAACACTGAAGCTTTCTTT,CAISESGGQNTEAFF
NA,once,TRBV5-1,TRBJ1-5,TGCGCCAGCAGCTTGGAAGGGGTGAGCAATCAGCCCCAGCATTTT,CASSLEGVSNQPQHF
TRBD1,NA,TRBV5-1,TRBJ1-2,TGCGCCAGCACCAACGACAGGGCCCGAGGCTACACCTTC,CASTNDRARGYTF
TRBD2,NA,TRBV7-2,TRBJ2-5,TGTGCCAGCAGCTTAGCGGAGGCTAGCGGGGGGGAGACCCAGTACTTC,CASSLAEASGGETQYF
NA,NA,TRBV9,TRBJ1-1,TGTGCCAGCAGCGTAGGGAGAGGACCACCAACTGAAGCTTTCTTT,CASSVGRGPPTEAFF
TRBD1,NA,TRBV2,TRBJ1-1,TGTGCCAGCAGTACAGGGGACACTGAAGCTTTCTTT,CASSTGDTEAFF
NA,NA,TRBV3-1/TRBV3-2,TRBJ2-7,TGTGCCAGCAGCCGCAGGGGCGGCTACGAGCAGTACTTC,CASSRRGGYEQYF
NA,NA,TRBV30,TRBJ1-1,TGTGCCTGGACGCCGGGCCTGAACACTGAAGCTTTCTTT,CAWTPGLNTEAFF
NA,NA,TRBV6-5,TRBJ1-2,TGTGCCAGCAGTTACTCGAACAGGAACGATGGCTACACCTTC,CASSYSNRNDGYTF
NA,NA,TRBV6-5,TRBJ2-7,TGTGCCAGCAGTTACACAGGGCGGGGAGGCTACGAGCAGTACTTC,CASSYTGRGGYEQYF
NA,NA,TRBV5-1,TRBJ1-1,TGCGCCAGCAGCGGAACTGGACCGAACACTGAAGCTTTCTTT,CASSGTGPNTEAFF
NA,NA,TRBV24-1,TRBJ2-1,TGTGCCACCGATAGAGGAGACTACAATGAGCAGTTCTTC,CATDRGDYNEQFF
TRBD1,NA,TRBV10-3,TRBJ2-7,TGTGCCATCAGAAACGAGCCCGGACAGGGCTACGAGCAGTACTTC,CAIRNEPGQGYEQYF
TRBD2,NA,TRBV29-1,TRBJ2-1,TGCAGCGTTGGTTCTAGCGGGACTATGGTTCGGTCCTACAATGAGCAGTTCTTC,CSVGSSGTMVRSYNEQFF
NA,NA,TRBV11-3,TRBJ1-5,TGTGCCAGCAGCCCCCCGGGTTGGGTGAAGCCCCAGCATTTT,CASSPPGWVKPQHF
NA,NA,TRBV6-5,TRBJ1-2,TGTGCCAGCAGCACTACAGGGAATCCCTATGGCTACACCTTC,CASSTTGNPYGYTF
TRBD1,NA,TRBV11-2,TRBJ1-3,TGTGCCAGCAGCTTGGACAGGGCGTCTGGAAACACCATATATTTT,CASSLDRASGNTIYF